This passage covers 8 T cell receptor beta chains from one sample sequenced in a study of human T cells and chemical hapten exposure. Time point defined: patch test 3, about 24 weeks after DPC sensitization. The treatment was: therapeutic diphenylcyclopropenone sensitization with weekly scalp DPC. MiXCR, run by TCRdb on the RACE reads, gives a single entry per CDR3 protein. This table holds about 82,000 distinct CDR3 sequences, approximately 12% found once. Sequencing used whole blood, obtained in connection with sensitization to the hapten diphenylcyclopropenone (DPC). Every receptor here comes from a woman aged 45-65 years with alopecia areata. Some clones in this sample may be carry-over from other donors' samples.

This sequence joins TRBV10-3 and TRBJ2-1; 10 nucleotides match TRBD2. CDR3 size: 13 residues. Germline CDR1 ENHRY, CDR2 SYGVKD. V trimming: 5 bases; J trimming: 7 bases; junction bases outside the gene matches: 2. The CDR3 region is CAISSGRGNEQFF. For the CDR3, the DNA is TGTGCCATCAGTAGCGGGAGGGGTAATGAGCAGTTCTTC.

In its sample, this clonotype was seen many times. Here the CDR3 DNA reads TGTGCTAGTGGTTTGGTACTGGAGGGCTCTGGGGCCAACGTCCTGACTTTC. Translated, it gives CASGLVLEGSGANVLTF. The chain employs TRBV12-5 and TRBJ2-6; tentatively, D is TRBD2 (6 bases). This CDR3 is 17 amino acids long. The germline CDR1 and CDR2 sequences are LGHNT and FRNRAP. V lost 0 bases and J 0 bases, leaving 9 bases between the germline ends. Together with reference TRBV12-5 and TRBJ2-6, the CDR3 gives the full variable domain: DARVTQTPRHKVTEMGQEVTMRCQPILGHNTVFWYRQTMMQGLELLAYFRNRAPLDDSGMPKDRFSAEMPDATLATLKIQPSEPRDSAVYFCASGLVLEGSGANVLTFGAGSRLTVL.

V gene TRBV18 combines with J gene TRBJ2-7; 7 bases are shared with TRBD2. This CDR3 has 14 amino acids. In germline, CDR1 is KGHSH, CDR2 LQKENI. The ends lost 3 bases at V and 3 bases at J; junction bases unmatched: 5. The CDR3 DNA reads TGTGCCAGCTCACCGGGGACTAAAAGCTACGAGCAGTACTTC. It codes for CASSPGTKSYEQYF.

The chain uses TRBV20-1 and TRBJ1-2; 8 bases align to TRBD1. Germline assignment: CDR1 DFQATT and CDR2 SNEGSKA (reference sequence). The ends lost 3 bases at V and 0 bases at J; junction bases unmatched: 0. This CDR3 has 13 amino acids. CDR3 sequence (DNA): TGCAGTGCTAGGGACAGGGCTAACTATGGCTACACCTTC. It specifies CSARDRANYGYTF.

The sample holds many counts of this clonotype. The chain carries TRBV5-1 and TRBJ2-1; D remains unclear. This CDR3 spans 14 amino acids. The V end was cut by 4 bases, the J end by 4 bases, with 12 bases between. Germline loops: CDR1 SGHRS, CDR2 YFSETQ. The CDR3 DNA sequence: TGCGCCAGCAGCCCCGACCCGAAGTACAATGAGCAGTTCTTC. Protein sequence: CASSPDPKYNEQFF.

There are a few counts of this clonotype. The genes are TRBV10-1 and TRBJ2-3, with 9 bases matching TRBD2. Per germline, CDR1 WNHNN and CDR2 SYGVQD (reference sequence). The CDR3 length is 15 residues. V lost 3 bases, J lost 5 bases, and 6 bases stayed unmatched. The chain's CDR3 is CASSDGSGGKDTQYF. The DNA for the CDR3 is TGCGCCAGCAGTGATGGTAGCGGGGGTAAAGATACGCAGTATTTT.

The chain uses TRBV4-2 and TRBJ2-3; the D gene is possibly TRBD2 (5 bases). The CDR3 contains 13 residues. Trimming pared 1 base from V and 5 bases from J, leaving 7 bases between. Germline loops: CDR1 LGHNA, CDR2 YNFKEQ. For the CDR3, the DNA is TGTGCCAGCAGCCAAGGGGCGGGAGATACGCAGTATTTT. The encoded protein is CASSQGAGDTQYF.

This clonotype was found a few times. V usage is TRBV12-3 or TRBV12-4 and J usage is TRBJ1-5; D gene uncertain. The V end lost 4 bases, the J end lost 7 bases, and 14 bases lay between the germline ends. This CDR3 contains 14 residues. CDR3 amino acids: CASSSNYPGQPQHF. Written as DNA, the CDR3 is TGTGCCAGCAGTTCCAATTATCCCGGGCAGCCCCAGCATTTT.